This T cell receptor beta chain was identified in a study of cytomegalovirus exposure and HLA in healthy donors (dated by TCRdb to the late 2010s). Background on the whole study: An earlier analysis of some 500 of the donors reported 250 to 350 Gb of sequence data and some 100 million unique TCR beta sequences from about 179 million T cells. About 300 gigabases of sequencing data and tens of millions of unique TCR sequences were included in an early release covering around 650 HLA-typed donors. Of the roughly 400 genotyped donors, 65% to 90% fell in the genetic ancestry cluster associated with self-reported Caucasian donors. The study aimed to test whether cataloging public T cell receptors could reveal signatures of past pathogen exposure. Using immunosequencing, the study profiled T cell repertoires from some 670 subjects and related those repertoires to cytomegalovirus serostatus. In addition to the first cohort of several hundred subjects, a separate validation cohort of 120 different subjects was used. To predict cytomegalovirus infection status, the study brought together high-throughput TCR immunosequencing, statistical association of individual TCRs with disease status, and machine learning. To study patterns of TCR occurrence, a later analysis re-analyzed previously published TCR beta repertoires from around 670 donors and added high-resolution HLA genotyping. Rather than drawing on any new phenotypic data, the later analysis identified candidate immune exposures from TCR beta sequences and the way those sequences occurred across donors. In an earlier analysis of 587 of the donors, high-throughput TCR beta sequencing was used to judge whether each TCR beta V gene segment behaved as functional or pseudogenic. Donor age, sex, ethnicity and CMV serostatus were compiled together with the repertoire data. Genome-wide SNP genotypes for about 60% of the roughly 670 donors were used in a later genetic analysis, which treated that subset as a discovery cohort. All discovery cohort repertoires had been generated using a single sequencing platform. Both class I and class II loci were covered by HLA typing, at four-digit resolution. Typing coverage differed by locus: A, B, C, DRB1 and DQB1 were typed in about 629-640 donors, DQA1 in about 550, DPA1 in over 600, and DPB1 in 472. Roughly five DR-DQ haplotypes were handled as single units for association and clustering because linkage in the cohort was strong. Across approximately 420 genotyped donors of the cohort, an average of approximately 220,000 unique TCR beta nucleotide sequences per donor were sequenced, and around 19% of those sequences were non-productive. Results the study describes overall, beyond this receptor: When HLA alleles, especially DR and DQ, strongly co-occurred, TCR associations were difficult to assign to individual alleles. In an earlier analysis of 587 of the donors, most TCR beta V segments appeared in productive rearrangements about 87% or about 30% of the time, broadly matching IMGT annotations. Across donors, most TCR sequences were observed very rarely, whereas some public TCRs were present in many individuals. Only TCR beta chains were sequenced in this cohort, and the absence of alpha or paired-chain data limited detectable features. Linkage disequilibrium might explain the correlated functional status among segregating V segments, but an unknown experimental factor could not be excluded. Because counts were too low, about 17 rarely observed V segments, including chromosome 9 orphons, were excluded from the earlier analysis of around 640 of the donors. CMV serostatus was the only immune exposure information available for the cohort. Because HLA typing was missing for some donors at each locus, association tests included only the typed subset. A cluster of highly shared sequence variants was judged likely to represent a technical artifact of the sequencing pipeline. Cytomegalovirus status was reported to be diagnosed by the classifier with high specificity and sensitivity in both the original and validation cohorts. A later analysis found that HLA-associated TCR beta chains were more clonally expanded and had lower generation probabilities than equally common non-associated chains. In vitro tests confirmed that a few of the cytomegalovirus-associated TCR beta chains recognize cytomegalovirus antigens. In a later analysis, TCR association rates were found to vary across HLA loci, with the most associated TCRs seen for DRB1 alleles and the fewest for HLA-C alleles. In a later analysis, most CMV-associated TCR beta chains were found to appear HLA-restricted, with HLA associations seemingly driven largely by CMV exposure. A later genetic analysis reported fewer N-insertions in productive TCRs among donors in an Asian-associated ancestry cluster than the 666-donor mean. In the study, roughly 160 TCR beta chains were listed as associated with cytomegalovirus. In a later analysis, several top co-occurrence clusters were reported to appear linked to parvovirus B19, influenza, CMV and Epstein-Barr virus. Roughly uniform sequencing depth across donors was assumed in presence/absence analyses, although this assumption may not hold. Some IMGT-functional V segments, including TRBV6-2 and TRBV6-3, could not be told apart with the 87-base-pair reads, so those segments were excluded. In a later analysis, more than 15,000 TCR beta sequences were associated with specific HLA alleles at a false discovery rate of 0.05. A further reported finding was that TCR beta sequences accurately predicted the HLA-A and HLA-B alleles for most subjects in the first cohort. An association between a missense DCLRE1C variant and V-gene and J-gene trimming of TCR beta chains was found in a later genetic analysis and replicated in an independent cohort. It was suggested by the authors that the approach could potentially be generalized to other disease states and immunological phenotypes.

Concerning this clone itself: Which antigen it targets is not known. Nothing much larger sits one base from this clone, and base qualities are not available.

In total, 600 or so healthy bone marrow donors made up the cohort. At the time of sampling, every cohort member was nominally healthy, though immune exposures that went unrecorded were likely present. The donor was CMV seronegative and was included in the group of over 300 seronegative cohort members. A peripheral blood sample was collected from each donor, and TCR beta sequencing was performed on peripheral blood mononuclear cells. Genomic DNA extraction from the blood cell samples was performed with the Qiagen DNeasy Blood Extraction Kit. Receptor amplification or capture employed the immunoSEQ multiplex PCR assay. A mixture of 60 forward primers for TCR Vbeta segments and 13 reverse primers for TCR Jbeta segments was used in the multiplex PCR. The CDR3 region of rearranged TCR beta genes was amplified from genomic DNA with a multiplex PCR assay. The amplified TCR beta libraries were sequenced on the Illumina HiSeq System as 87-base-pair reads. In the original analysis: In a later analysis, some 80 million unique TCR beta chains were counted across the 650 to 750 repertoires, and around 10 million of these chains were shared by at least two donors. Raw reads were error-corrected and collapsed into unique sequences with a nearest-neighbor algorithm that merged closely related sequences to remove PCR and sequencing errors. CDR3 sequences were aligned to IMGT reference sequences to assign V, D and J gene segments. Each retained sequence needed at least a six-nucleotide match to both a V gene segment and a J gene segment. Rearrangements were classified as productive when the CDR3 lacked stop codons and remained in frame with V and J, and all other rearrangements were classified as non-productive. CDR3 was defined by IMGT convention, running from the second conserved V-encoded cysteine to the conserved J-encoded phenylalanine. In an earlier analysis of 500 to 650 of the donors, sequences lacking an unambiguous match to a single V gene segment were excluded. In an earlier analysis of 500 to 750 of the donors, V segments were called functional above 56.7% productive rearrangements and were called segregating when the between-donor standard deviation exceeded 5%. A statistical classification framework was built for diagnosing cytomegalovirus status from the catalog of TCR beta chain sequences. V and J gene assignment, in a later analysis, came from comparing TCR nucleotide sequences with IMGT/GENE-DB human TR gene sequences. A later analysis assigned CDR3 sequences and most-parsimonious VDJ recombination scenarios with the TCRdist pipeline. In a later analysis, every TCR beta chain was defined by the combination of its CDR3 amino acid sequence and its V-gene family, and reads without a unique V-gene family were dropped. To address suspected cross-contamination and a sequencing artifact, a later analysis removed a few hundred highly shared, low-generation-probability nucleotide sequences. A later analysis calculated a clonal expansion index for each public chain from normalized within-repertoire ranks of inferred template counts. Generation probabilities in a later analysis came from a VDJ recombination model fitted to out-of-frame rearrangements, and those results were checked against IGoR. Hypergeometric tests were used in a later analysis to score TCR-TCR, TCR-HLA and TCR-CMV co-occurrence, with a repertoire-size bias correction applied to the TCR pairs. A later analysis estimated false discovery rates by permuting HLA or CMV assignments 20 times. In a later analysis, co-occurring TCRs were grouped with DBSCAN, and TCRdist sequence similarity was added when clustering was performed within HLA-allele-positive subsets. Repertoires with fewer than 30,000 or more than 120,000 public chains were left out of co-occurrence clustering, as were five repertoires with anomalous nucleotide sharing. TCRdb provides this immuneACCESS table in a form limited to in-frame rearrangements. Some clones are lacking; in checked studies, under half of them reflect an unresolved V gene, and why the rest are absent is not known. V and J calls and clone size are given by that table; D and trimming were obtained from the DNA. A total of around 130,000 clones appear in this sample, roughly 80% of them only once. The ten largest clones capture roughly 1.2% of the sample.

CDR1 and CDR2 are read off the germline V gene as SGHRS and YFSETQ. The CDR3 runs 14 residues from the cysteine to the phenylalanine. Only the CDR3 region is kept as DNA, spanning 42 bases read in frame from base 1. The junction shows trimming of 4 bases on V and 3 bases on J, plus 13 bases between the germline ends. What was sequenced was PBMCs. The chain links TRBV5-1 with TRBJ1-2, with no confident D gene call. The TCR sequence derives from a girl under 10 years old in good health and CMV-seronegative. This receptor has the CDR3 CASSLISGDYGYTF. The sequence in DNA is TGCGCCAGCAGCCTCATATCGGGAGACTATGGCTACACCTTC.